The rows below give T cell receptor beta chains drawn from one sample of a study of OX40 agonist ivuxolimab in advanced cancers. Produced via immunoSEQ multiplex PCR; TCRdb's table is partial and in-frame only. The sample includes about 16,000 clones, about 93% of them seen just once. The sample here was CD4+ or CD8+ T cells sorted from blood, taken in a trial of the OX40 agonist ivuxolimab. All receptors come from an adult with an advanced solid tumor such as melanoma, head and neck, liver or kidney cancer. Both conserved end residues are part of each CDR3. Fields, in order: J gene, V gene, D gene, clone size, CDR3 protein, CDR3 DNA. A D gene is named only where the DNA matches it firmly. The size of a clone is reported for some rows only, either as once, few or many, or as a class for expanded clones.

>TRBJ2-7|TRBV9|NA|NA
CASSVGGGNSYEQYF
TGTGCCAGCAGCGTAGGAGGTGGGAACTCCTACGAGCAGTACTTC
>TRBJ2-1|TRBV18|NA|NA
CASSPPPSNEQFF
TGTGCCAGCTCACCCCCGCCAAGCAATGAGCAGTTCTTC
>TRBJ2-1|TRBV7-9|TRBD2|NA
CASGEGATNEQFF
TGTGCCAGCGGGGAGGGAGCCACCAATGAGCAGTTCTTC
>TRBJ2-7|TRBV7-2|NA|NA
CASSLAGTGYEQYF
TGTGCCAGCAGCTTAGCCGGGACCGGATACGAGCAGTACTTC
>TRBJ2-7|TRBV4-2|NA|NA
CASSGVTYEQYF
TGTGCCAGCAGCGGGGTGACCTACGAGCAGTACTTC
>TRBJ2-1|TRBV7-6|NA|NA
CASSKVPGSYNEQFF
TGTGCCAGCAGCAAAGTGCCGGGTTCCTACAATGAGCAGTTCTTC
>TRBJ2-2|TRBV11-2|NA|NA
CASNERGPNTGELFF
TGTGCCAGCAACGAAAGGGGTCCGAACACCGGGGAGCTGTTTTTT
>TRBJ2-7|TRBV29-1|NA|NA
CSVEDRVGASYEQYF
TGCAGCGTTGAAGATCGGGTGGGAGCCAGCTACGAGCAGTACTTC
>TRBJ2-7|TRBV6-5|NA|NA
CASRAGGTYEQYF
TGTGCCAGCCGAGCTGGGGGGACCTACGAGCAGTACTTC
>TRBJ2-7|TRBV6-5|NA|NA
CASSYRDTDYEQYF
TGTGCCAGCAGTTACCGGGACACGGACTACGAGCAGTACTTC
>TRBJ1-3|TRBV18|NA|NA
CASSPPFSSGNTIYF
TGTGCCAGCTCACCACCATTCTCCTCTGGAAACACCATATATTTT
>TRBJ2-3|TRBV15|TRBD2|NA
CATREDPLTTSGRGDTQYF
TGTGCCACCAGGGAGGACCCCCTCACGACTAGCGGGAGAGGAGATACGCAGTATTTT
>TRBJ2-6|TRBV5-4|NA|NA
CASSLAGMVTSSGANVLTF
TGTGCCAGCAGCTTGGCCGGGATGGTGACAAGCTCTGGGGCCAACGTCCTGACTTTC
>TRBJ1-5|TRBV5-5|NA|NA
CASSLMGNQPQHF
TGTGCCAGCAGCTTGATGGGGAATCAGCCCCAGCATTTT
>TRBJ1-2|TRBV6-5|TRBD1|NA
CASSYSGQGPHGYTF
TGTGCCAGCAGTTACTCGGGACAGGGTCCCCATGGCTACACCTTC
>TRBJ2-3|TRBV28|NA|NA
CASSTSQGDTQYF
TGTGCCAGCAGCACCTCACAGGGAGATACGCAGTATTTT
>TRBJ2-7|TRBV7-8|NA|NA
CASSSGGTAPYEQYF
TGTGCCAGCAGCTCAGGGGGGACAGCCCCCTACGAGCAGTACTTC
>TRBJ1-1|TRBV7-9|NA|medium-sized
CASSPQLVGSTSKAFF
TGTGCCAGCAGCCCCCAGTTGGTGGGGAGCACCTCAAAAGCTTTCTTT